The T cell receptor beta chain under discussion was sequenced for a study of T cell responses to AZD1222 COVID-19 vaccine. CDR1 and CDR2 from the germline V gene are SQVTM and ANQGSEA. The CDR3 length is 12 residues. The V and J ends lost 4 bases and 13 bases respectively, with 16 bases between them. Sequencing was performed with immunoSEQ multiplex PCR; in TCRdb, only in-frame clones are kept and a portion is missing. Of roughly 120,000 clones in the sample, 80% to 90% were seen once. The study, taken as a whole, reports: Without day 14 samples, only post-peak T cell repertoires were studied. The donors showed a predominance of white British ancestry and of females, with possible underestimation of clonal diversity.

A word on this clone: No antigen is known for it.

This sequence joins TRBV29-1 and TRBJ1-4, with D perhaps matching TRBD1 (5 bases). This specimen consisted of peripheral blood, obtained on day 0 of AZD1222 vaccination. The TCR originated in an adult in good health. CDR3 sequence reads: CSVGQGTVGLFF. The CDR3 nucleotides read TGCAGCGTTGGGCAGGGCACGGTGGGACTGTTTTTT.